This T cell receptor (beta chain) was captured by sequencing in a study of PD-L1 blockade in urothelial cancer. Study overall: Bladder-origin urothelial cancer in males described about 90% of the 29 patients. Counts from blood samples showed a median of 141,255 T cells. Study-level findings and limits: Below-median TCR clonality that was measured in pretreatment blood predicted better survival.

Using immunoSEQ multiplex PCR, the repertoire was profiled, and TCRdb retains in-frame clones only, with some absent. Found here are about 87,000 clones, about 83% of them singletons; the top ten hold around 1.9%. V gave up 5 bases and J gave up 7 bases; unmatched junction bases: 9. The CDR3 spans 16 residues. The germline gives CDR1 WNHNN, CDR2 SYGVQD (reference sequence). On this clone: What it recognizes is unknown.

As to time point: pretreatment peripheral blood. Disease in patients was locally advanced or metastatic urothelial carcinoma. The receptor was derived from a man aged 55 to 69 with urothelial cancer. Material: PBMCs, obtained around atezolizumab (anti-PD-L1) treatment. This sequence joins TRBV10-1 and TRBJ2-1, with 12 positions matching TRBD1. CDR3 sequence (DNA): TGCGCCAGCAGTCGAGGCGGGACAGGGGGCAAGAATGAGCAGTTCTTC. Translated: CASSRGGTGGKNEQFF.